This TCR beta chain is drawn from a study of T cell responses to AZD1222 COVID-19 vaccine. Points from the study as a whole: The number of AZD1222 recipients seropositive at baseline was only 6 or 7. CD4 TCRs linked to vaccination spanned spike, dominating at 160-218 and 743-854. Close to half of spike-specific TCRs reportedly recognize unmutated variant regions.

The germline V gene encodes CDR1 LNHDA and CDR2 SQIVND (reference sequence). V lost 3 bases and J lost 6; bases outside the gene matches: 5. The CDR3 is 15 residues long. Concerning this clone: Its matching antigen is unknown.

Using immunoSEQ multiplex PCR, the repertoire was profiled, and TCRdb retains in-frame clones only, with some absent. The sample carries around 70,000 clones, 70% to 90% recorded once. The sample was peripheral blood, taken 28 days after the second AZD1222 dose. The sequence was obtained from an adult who received the AZD1222 COVID-19 vaccine. This chain uses TRBV19 with TRBJ1-5; 10 bases are shared with TRBD1. CDR3 coding DNA: TGTGCCAGTAGTATCGGACAGGGGGAATTTCAGCCCCAGCATTTT. Its protein product is CASSIGQGEFQPQHF.